This T cell receptor (beta chain) was observed in a study of shared clonotypes between healthy human individuals. Libraries were prepared by immunoSEQ multiplex PCR; TCRdb keeps only in-frame clonotypes and omits some of them. The sample has over 700,000 clones, 72% seen once; the top ten hold more than 1.5%. Germline V gene data show CDR1 as LNHDA and CDR2 as SQIVND (reference sequence). The CDR3 length is 14 residues. V lost 10 bases and J lost 0, with 13 bases in between. Comment on this clone: As yet, its antigen is unknown.

Study-wide points: Clonotypes which were not shared had lower generation probabilities than clonotypes that all four donors shared. At large depth, rarefaction still showed sorted-subset sequencing to be incomplete.

Among the donors, all were Caucasian adults who lived in Nashville, Tennessee. J is TRBJ1-3 and V is TRBV19; D unresolved. Sequenced input: memory CD4+ T cells sorted from blood. The subset here: CD45RA-negative fraction. This TCR was recovered from a woman in her twenties or thirties in good health. DNA for the CDR3: TGTGCCACCAAAAGGGCGGGCTCTGGAAACACCATATATTTT. Amino acids: CATKRAGSGNTIYF. Full variable domain (rest looked up from reference TRBV19 and TRBJ1-3): DGGITQSPKYLFRKEGQNVTLSCEQNLNHDAMYWYRQDPGQGLRLIYYSQIVNDFQKGDIAEGYSVSREKKESFPLTVTSAQKNPTAFYLCATKRAGSGNTIYFGEGSWLTVV.